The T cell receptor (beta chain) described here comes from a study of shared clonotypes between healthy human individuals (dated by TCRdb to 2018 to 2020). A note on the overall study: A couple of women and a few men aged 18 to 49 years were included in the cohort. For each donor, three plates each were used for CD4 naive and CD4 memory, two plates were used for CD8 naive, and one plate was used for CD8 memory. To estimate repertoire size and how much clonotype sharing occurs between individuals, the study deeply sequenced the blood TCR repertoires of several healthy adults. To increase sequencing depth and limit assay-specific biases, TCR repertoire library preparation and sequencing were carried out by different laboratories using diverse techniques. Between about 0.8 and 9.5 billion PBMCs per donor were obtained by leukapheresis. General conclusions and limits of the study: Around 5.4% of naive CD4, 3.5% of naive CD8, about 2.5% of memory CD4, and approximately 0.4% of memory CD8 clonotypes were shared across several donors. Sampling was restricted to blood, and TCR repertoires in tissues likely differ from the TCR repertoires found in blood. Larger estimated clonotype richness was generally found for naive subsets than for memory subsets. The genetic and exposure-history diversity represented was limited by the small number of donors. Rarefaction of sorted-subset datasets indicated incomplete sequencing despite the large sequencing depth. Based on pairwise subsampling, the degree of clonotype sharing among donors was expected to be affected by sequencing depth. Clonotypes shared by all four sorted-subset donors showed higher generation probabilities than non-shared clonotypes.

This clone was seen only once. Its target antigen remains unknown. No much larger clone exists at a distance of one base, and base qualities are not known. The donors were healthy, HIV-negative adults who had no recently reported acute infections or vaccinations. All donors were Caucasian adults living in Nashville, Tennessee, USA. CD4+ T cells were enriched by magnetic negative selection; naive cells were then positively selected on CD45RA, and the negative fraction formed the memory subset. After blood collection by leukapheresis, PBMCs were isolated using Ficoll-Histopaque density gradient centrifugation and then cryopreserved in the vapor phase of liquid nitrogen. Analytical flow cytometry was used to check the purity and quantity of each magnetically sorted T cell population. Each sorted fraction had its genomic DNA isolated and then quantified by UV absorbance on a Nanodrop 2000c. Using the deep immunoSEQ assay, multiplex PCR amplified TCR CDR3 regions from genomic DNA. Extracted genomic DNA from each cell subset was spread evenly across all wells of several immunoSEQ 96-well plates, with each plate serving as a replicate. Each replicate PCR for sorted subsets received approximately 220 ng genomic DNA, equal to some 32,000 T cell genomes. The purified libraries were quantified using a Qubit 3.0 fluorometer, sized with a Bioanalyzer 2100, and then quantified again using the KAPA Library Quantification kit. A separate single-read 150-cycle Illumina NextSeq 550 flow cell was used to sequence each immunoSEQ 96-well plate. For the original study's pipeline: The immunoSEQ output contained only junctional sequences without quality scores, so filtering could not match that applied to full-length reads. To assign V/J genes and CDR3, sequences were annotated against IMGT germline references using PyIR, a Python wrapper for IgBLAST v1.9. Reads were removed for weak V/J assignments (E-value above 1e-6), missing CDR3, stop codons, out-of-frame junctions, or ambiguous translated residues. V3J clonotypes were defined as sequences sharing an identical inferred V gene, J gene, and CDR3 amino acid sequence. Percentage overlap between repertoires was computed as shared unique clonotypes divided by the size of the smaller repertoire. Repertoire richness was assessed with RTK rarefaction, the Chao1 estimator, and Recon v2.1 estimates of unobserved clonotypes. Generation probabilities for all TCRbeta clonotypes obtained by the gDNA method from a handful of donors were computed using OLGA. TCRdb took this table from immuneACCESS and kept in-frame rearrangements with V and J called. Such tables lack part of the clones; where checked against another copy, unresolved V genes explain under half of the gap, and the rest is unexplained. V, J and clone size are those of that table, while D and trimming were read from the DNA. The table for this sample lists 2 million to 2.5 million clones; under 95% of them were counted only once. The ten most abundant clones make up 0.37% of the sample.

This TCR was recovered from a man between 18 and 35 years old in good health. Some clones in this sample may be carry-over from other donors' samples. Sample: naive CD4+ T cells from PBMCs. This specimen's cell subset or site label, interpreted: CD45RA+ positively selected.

The CDR3 region: CASRQGGTGVSYEQYF. The nucleotide sequence reads as follows: TGTGCCAGCAGGCAAGGAGGGACAGGGGTATCCTACGAGCAGTACTTC. Recombination joined TRBV27 with TRBJ2-7; a stretch of 10 junction bases matches TRBD1. From a lookup of the germline V gene (reference sequence), CDR1 and CDR2 are MNHEY and SMNVEV. Including cysteine and phenylalanine, the CDR3 has 16 amino acids. Only CDR3 DNA is held: 48 bases, read in frame from base 1. At the junction V is shortened by 6 bases and J by 1 base; bases outside the gene matches: 9.